This paragraph covers one TCR beta chain sequence. Its antigen is unidentified. This record belongs to a study of T cell repertoires in cytomegalovirus infection. Across the whole study: Public TCR beta signature analysis indicated the presence of both CMV infection and matching HLA type.

TCRdb re-called the reads with MiXCR, one entry per CDR3 protein. The sample holds 150,000 to 200,000 distinct CDR3 sequences; roughly 9.8% are singletons and the top ten take about 4.2%. Study-level points and caveats: Cumulative public TCR beta family frequency identified carriers of CMV plus the relevant HLA. The ex vivo response was dominated by HLA-C-restricted CMV-specific TCR beta clonotypes.

The specimen was PBMCs. The receptor was isolated from a human donor in good health (CMV status not recorded). Some clones in this sample may be carry-over from other donors' samples.

The chain's CDR3 is CASSRDGDREQYF. DNA for the CDR3: TGTGCCAGCAGCCGAGACGGGGACAGGGAGCAGTACTTC. The rearrangement joins TRBV9 to TRBJ2-7, with 8 bases aligning to TRBD1. The CDR3 length is 13 residues. Germline V gene sequence: CDR1 SGDLS, CDR2 YYNGEE. The J segment lost 7 bases and the V segment lost 4 bases, leaving 7 bases of the junction unmatched. Full variable domain (rest looked up from reference TRBV9 and TRBJ2-7): DSGVTQTPKHLITATGQRVTLRCSPRSGDLSVYWYQQSLDQGLQFLIQYYNGEERAKGNILERFSAQQFPDLHSELNLSSLELGDSALYFCASSRDGDREQYFGPGTRLTVT.